The source of this TCR beta chain is a study of cytomegalovirus exposure and HLA in healthy donors. 60 Vbeta and 13 Jbeta primers were used in PCR. Assay: immunoSEQ multiplex PCR; the TCRdb copy retains only in-frame clones and omits some. Of approximately 190,000 clones listed, 87% were seen once; the top ten hold about 1%. The V and J ends lost 2 bases and 6 bases, in that order; junction bases with no gene match: 4. The CDR3 consists of 14 residues. Germline CDR1 MNHNS, CDR2 SASEGT. This clone has only one observation. The receptor was isolated from a boy between 2 and 10 years old in good health and CMV-seronegative. The sample taken for sequencing was PBMCs. This chain joins TRBV6-1 and TRBJ1-5; 7 bases are shared with TRBD1. This chain's CDR3 is CASSESTGSQPQHF. The CDR3 coding sequence is TGTGCCAGCAGTGAATCGACAGGGAGTCAGCCCCAGCATTTT.